The entry below describes one TCR beta chain. Antigen unknown. Using immunoSEQ multiplex PCR, the repertoire was profiled, and TCRdb retains in-frame clones only, with some absent. The data contain 90,000 to 150,000 clones, about 88% of them singletons. The source of the sample is a study of cytomegalovirus exposure and HLA in healthy donors. Study-level findings and limits: According to reports, the classifier identified cytomegalovirus status with high specificity and sensitivity. Later, an analysis found that TCR clusters from the first cohort tended to co-occur in the roughly 110 validation repertoires.

This CDR3 has 13 residues. Per the germline V gene, CDR1 is MGHDK and CDR2 is SYGVNS. The V end lost 2 bases, the J end lost 3 bases, and 5 bases lay between the germline ends. This chain uses TRBV25-1 with TRBJ1-3; D unclear. This sequence was found in a man younger than 35 in good health and CMV-seropositive. The sequenced sample was PBMCs. CDR3 nucleotide sequence: TGTGCCAGCAGTGAAATTCATGGAAACACCATATATTTT. Its protein is CASSEIHGNTIYF. Full variable domain (outside the CDR3, taken from reference TRBV25-1 and TRBJ1-3): EADIYQTPRYLVIGTGKKITLECSQTMGHDKMYWYQQDPGMELHLIHYSYGVNSTEKGDLSSESTVSRIRTEHFPLTLESARPSHTSQYLCASSEIHGNTIYFGEGSWLTVV.